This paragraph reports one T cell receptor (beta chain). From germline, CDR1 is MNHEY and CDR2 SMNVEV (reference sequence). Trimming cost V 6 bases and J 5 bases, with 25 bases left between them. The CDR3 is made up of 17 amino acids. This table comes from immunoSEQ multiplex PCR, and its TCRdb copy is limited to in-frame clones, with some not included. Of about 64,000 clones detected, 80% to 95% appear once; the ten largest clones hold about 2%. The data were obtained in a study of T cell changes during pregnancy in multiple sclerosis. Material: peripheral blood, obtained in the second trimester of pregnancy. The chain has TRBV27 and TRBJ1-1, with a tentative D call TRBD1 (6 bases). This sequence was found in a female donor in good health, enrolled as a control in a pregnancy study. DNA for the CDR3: TGTGCCAGCAGACCGCAGGGGCCTGTGTCGGGTTGGACTGAAGCTTTCTTT. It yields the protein CASRPQGPVSGWTEAFF.